This TCR beta chain was identified during a study of post-analysis software for immune sequencing data. Study-level background: Patients had relapsing-remitting, secondary progressive or progressive-relapsing multiple sclerosis; some lacked subtype. Study findings and constraints: Controls had significantly higher normalized Chao1 diversity than multiple sclerosis patients. TRBV segments more frequent in patients than in controls numbered about 5 and included TRBV5-6, TRBV5-1 and TRBV20-1.

Note on this clonotype: Its antigen is still unknown.

Tagging with unique molecular identifiers was a feature of the TCR beta cDNA libraries. Input of about 0.9 to 10 million T cells yielded roughly 530,000 cDNA molecules. Each CDR3 protein is one row after TCRdb ran MiXCR on the PCR reads. The repertoire holds 650,000 to 900,000 distinct CDR3 sequences, with around 42% as singletons. In germline, CDR1 is MNHEY, CDR2 SVGAGI. Trimming removed 9 bases from V and 2 bases from J, with 13 bases in between. This CDR3 region has 13 residues. The clonotype originates from a girl between 5 and 17 years old with multiple sclerosis. This rearrangement joins TRBV6-5 to TRBJ1-1; the D gene is possibly TRBD1 (5 bases). Sequencing was done on a sample of blood. The CDR3 DNA follows: TGTGCCAGTATTGCAGGGTATAACACTGAAGCTTTCTTT. It yields the protein CASIAGYNTEAFF.